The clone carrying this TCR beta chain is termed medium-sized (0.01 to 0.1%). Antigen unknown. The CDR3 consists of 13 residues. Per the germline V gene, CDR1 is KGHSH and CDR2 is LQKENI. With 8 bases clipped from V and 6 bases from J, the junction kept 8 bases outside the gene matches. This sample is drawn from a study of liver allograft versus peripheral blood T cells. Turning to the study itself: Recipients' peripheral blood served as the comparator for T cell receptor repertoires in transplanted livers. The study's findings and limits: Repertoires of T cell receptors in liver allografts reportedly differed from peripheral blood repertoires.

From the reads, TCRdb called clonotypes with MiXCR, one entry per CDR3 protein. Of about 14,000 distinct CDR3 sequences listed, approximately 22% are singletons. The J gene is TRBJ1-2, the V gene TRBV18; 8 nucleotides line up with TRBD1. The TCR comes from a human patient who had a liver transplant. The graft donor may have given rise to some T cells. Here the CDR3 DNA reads TGTGCCAGCAAGGACAGGGTAAAGGATGGCTACACCTTC. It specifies CASKDRVKDGYTF.